Reported below is one T cell receptor (beta chain). The data originate from a study of CD8 T cells in Susac syndrome. The CDR3 is made up of 15 amino acids. Germline CDR1 reads LNHDA; CDR2 reads SQIVND (reference sequence). Trimming took 5 bases from V and 3 from J; bases not matched to a gene: 7. An amount of RNA that ranged from about 0.45 to 1 ug was reverse transcribed with random hexamers. Coverage of TCR beta CDR3 amplification by immunoSEQ multiplex PCR extended to 54 Vbeta and 13 Jbeta. TCRdb re-called the immunoSEQ multiplex PCR reads through MiXCR, storing one row per CDR3 protein. The table shows approximately 100,000 distinct CDR3 sequences, with roughly 92% occurring only once. Controls matched for sex and age were healthy donors. TEMRA cells were FACS-enriched and CD8+ and CD4+ T cells negatively isolated.

The clonotype originates from a human donor in good health. This chain joins TRBV19 and TRBJ2-1; TRBD1 agrees at 7 bases. The sequenced sample consisted of CD8+ T cells from PBMCs. Written as DNA, the CDR3 is TGTGCCAGTAGTGACAGGGTTCAGGACTACAATGAGCAGTTCTTC. It encodes CASSDRVQDYNEQFF.